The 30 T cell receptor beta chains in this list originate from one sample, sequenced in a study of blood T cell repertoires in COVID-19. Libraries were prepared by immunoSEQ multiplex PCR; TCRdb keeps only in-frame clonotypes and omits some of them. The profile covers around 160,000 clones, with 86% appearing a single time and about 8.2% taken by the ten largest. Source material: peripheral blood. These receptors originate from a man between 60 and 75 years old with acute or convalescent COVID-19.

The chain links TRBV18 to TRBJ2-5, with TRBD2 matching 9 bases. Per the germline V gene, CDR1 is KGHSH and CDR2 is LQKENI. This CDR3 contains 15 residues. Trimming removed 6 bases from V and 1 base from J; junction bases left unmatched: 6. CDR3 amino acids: CASSPTSGFQETQYF. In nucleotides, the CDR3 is TGTGCCAGCTCCCCGACTAGCGGTTTCCAAGAGACCCAGTACTTC.

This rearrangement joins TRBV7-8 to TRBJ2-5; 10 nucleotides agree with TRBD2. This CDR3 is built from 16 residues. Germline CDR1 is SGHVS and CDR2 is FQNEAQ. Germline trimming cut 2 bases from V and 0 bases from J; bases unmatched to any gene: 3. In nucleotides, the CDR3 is TGTGCCAGCAGCTTATTAGCGGGAGGTTACCAAGAGACCCAGTACTTC. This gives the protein CASSLLAGGYQETQYF. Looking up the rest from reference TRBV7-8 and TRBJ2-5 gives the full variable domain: GAGVSQSPRYKVAKRGQDVALRCDPISGHVSLFWYQQALGQGPEFLTYFQNEAQLDKSGLPSDRFFAERPEGSVSTLKIQRTQQEDSAVYLCASSLLAGGYQETQYFGPGTRLLVL.

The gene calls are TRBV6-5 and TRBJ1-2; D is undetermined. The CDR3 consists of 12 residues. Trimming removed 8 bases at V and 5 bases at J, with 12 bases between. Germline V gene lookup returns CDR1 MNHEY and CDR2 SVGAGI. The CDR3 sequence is CASYGPIYGYTF. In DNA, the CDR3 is TGTGCCAGCTATGGGCCGATATATGGCTACACCTTC.

Written as DNA, the CDR3 is TGTGCCAGACGGGGGACTAGCGGGAGTACGTACAATGAGCAGTTCTTC. It yields the protein CARRGTSGSTYNEQFF. The chain employs TRBV27 and TRBJ2-1; 14 nucleotides agree with TRBD2. In germline, CDR1 is MNHEY, CDR2 SMNVEV (reference sequence). The CDR3 loop spans 16 amino acids. V trimming: 9 bases; J trimming: 4 bases; junction bases outside the gene matches: 8.

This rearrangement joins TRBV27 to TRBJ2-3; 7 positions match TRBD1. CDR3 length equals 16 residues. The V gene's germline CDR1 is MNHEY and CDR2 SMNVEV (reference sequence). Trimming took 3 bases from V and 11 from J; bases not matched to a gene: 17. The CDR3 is CASSFSHRDPGGGQYF. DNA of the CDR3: TGTGCCAGCAGTTTTTCCCACCGGGACCCAGGGGGTGGGCAGTATTTT.

CDR3 amino acids: CASSPGGLSTEAFF. The CDR3 DNA reads TGTGCCAGTAGTCCTGGAGGCCTCAGCACTGAAGCTTTCTTT. The V gene is TRBV19, the J gene TRBJ1-1; no reliable D call. Germline assignment: CDR1 LNHDA and CDR2 SQIVND (reference sequence). V dropped 5 bases and J dropped 4 bases, with 14 bases sitting between them. CDR3 length: 14 amino acids.

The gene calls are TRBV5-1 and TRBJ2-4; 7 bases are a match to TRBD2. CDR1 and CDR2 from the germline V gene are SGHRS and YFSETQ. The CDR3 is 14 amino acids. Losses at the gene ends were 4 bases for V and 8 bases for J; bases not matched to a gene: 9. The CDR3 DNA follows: TGCGCCAGCAGCGAGGGCGGGAGAGTTGACATTCAGTACTTC. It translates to CASSEGGRVDIQYF.

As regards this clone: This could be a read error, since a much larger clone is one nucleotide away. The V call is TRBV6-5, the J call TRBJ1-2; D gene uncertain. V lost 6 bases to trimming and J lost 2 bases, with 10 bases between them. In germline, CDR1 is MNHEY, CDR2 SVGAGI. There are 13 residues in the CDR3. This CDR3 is CASSTAVNYGYTF. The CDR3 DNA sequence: TGTGCCAGCAGCACCGCAGTGAACTATGGCTACACCTTC.

This CDR3 is CASSLALAVYNEQFF. CDR3 nucleotide sequence: TGTGCCAGCAGCTTAGCCCTAGCGGTATACAATGAGCAGTTCTTC. This chain connects TRBV7-6 to TRBJ2-1, with 7 nucleotides matching TRBD2. This CDR3 comprises 15 residues. V shed 0 bases, J shed 4 bases, and the junction held 3 bases outside the gene matches. Germline-derived CDR1 and CDR2 are SGHVS and FNYEAQ.

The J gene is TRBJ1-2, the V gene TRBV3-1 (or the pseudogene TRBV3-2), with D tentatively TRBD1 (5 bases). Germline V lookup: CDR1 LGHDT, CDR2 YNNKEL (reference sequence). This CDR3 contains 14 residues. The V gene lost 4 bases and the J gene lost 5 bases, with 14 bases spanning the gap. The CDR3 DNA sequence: TGTGCCAGCAGCCTGACCGTGACAGAGTATGGCTACACCTTC. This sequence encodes CASSLTVTEYGYTF.

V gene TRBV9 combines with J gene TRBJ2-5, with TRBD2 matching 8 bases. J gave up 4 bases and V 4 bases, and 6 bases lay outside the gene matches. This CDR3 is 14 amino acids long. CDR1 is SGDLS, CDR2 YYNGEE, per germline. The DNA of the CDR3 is TGTGCCAGCAGCCCCGGGGGGGGCAGAGAGACCCAGTACTTC. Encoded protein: CASSPGGGRETQYF.

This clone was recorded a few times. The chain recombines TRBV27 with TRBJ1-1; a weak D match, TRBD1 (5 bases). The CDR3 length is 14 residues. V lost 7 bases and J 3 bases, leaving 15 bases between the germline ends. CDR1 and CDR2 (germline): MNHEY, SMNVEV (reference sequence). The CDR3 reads CASTPGGLDTEAFF. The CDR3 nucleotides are TGTGCCAGCACCCCCGGGGGGTTGGACACTGAAGCTTTCTTT.

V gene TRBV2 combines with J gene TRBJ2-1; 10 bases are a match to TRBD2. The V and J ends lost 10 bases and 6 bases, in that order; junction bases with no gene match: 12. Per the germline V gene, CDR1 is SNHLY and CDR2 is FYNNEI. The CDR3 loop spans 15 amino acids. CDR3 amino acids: CATSPSLAGANEQFF. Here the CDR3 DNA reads TGTGCCACCTCACCGTCGCTAGCGGGAGCCAATGAGCAGTTCTTC.

The CDR3 region has the DNA TGTGCCAGTAGTACCTCTGAAGAGCGGAGGAGGAATGAGCAGTTCTTC. Protein: CASSTSEERRRNEQFF. The rearrangement uses TRBV19 and TRBJ2-1; a weak D match, TRBD2 (5 bases). In germline, CDR1 is LNHDA, CDR2 SQIVND (reference sequence). CDR3 length: 16 amino acids. The V gene lost 4 bases and the J gene lost 7 bases, with 20 bases spanning the gap.

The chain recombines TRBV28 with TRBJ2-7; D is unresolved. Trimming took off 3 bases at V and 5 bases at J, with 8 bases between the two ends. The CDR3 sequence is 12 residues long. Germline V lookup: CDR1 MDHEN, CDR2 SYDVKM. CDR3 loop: CASSLRMNEQYF. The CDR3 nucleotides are TGTGCCAGCAGTTTGCGTATGAACGAGCAGTACTTC.

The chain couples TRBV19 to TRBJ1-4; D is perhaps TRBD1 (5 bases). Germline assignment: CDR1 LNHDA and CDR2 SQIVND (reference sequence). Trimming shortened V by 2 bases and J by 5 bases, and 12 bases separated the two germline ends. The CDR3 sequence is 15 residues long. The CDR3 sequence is CASSIFDSPNEKLFF. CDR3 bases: TGTGCCAGTAGTATATTTGACAGCCCGAATGAAAAACTGTTTTTT.

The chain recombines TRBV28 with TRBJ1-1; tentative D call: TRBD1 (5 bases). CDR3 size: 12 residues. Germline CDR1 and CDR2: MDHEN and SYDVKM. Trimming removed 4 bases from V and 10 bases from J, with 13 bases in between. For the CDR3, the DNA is TGTGCCAGCAGTTCTCAGGGTGTGGGAGCTTTCTTT. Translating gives CASSSQGVGAFF.

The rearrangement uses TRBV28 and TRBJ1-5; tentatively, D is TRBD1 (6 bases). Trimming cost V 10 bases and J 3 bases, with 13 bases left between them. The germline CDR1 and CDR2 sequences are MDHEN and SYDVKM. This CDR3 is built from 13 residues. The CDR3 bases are TGTGCCACCTACGGACAGTACAATCAGCCCCAGCATTTT. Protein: CATYGQYNQPQHF.

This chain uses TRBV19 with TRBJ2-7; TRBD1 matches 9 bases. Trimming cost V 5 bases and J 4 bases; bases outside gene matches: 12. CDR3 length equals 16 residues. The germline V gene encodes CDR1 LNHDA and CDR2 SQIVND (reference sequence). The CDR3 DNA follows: TGTGCCAGTAGTGCCGACCGGGACAGGGCAGCGTACGAGCAGTACTTC. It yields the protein CASSADRDRAAYEQYF.

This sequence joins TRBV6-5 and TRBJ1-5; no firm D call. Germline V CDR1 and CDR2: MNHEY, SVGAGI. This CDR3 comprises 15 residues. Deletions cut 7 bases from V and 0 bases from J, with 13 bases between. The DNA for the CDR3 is TGTGCCAGCAATATGACACCTTATAGCAATCAGCCCCAGCATTTT. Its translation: CASNMTPYSNQPQHF.

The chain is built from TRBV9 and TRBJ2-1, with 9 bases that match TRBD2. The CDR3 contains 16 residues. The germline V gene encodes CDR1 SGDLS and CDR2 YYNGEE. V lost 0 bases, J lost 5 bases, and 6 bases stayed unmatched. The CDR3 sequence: CASSVAVSSGDNEQFF. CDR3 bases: TGTGCCAGCAGCGTAGCGGTCTCTAGCGGGGACAATGAGCAGTTCTTC.

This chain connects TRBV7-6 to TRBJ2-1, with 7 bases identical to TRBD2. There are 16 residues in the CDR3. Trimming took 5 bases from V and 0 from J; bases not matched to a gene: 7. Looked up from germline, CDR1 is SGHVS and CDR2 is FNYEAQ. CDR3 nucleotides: TGTGCCAGCAGCGTCAAGGGCGGGAGCTCCTACAATGAGCAGTTCTTC. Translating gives CASSVKGGSSYNEQFF.

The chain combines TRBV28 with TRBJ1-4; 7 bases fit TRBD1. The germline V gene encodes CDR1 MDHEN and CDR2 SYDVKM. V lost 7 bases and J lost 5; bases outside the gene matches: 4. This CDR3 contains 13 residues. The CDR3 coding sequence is TGTGCCAGCACCGTACAGGGGAATGAAAAACTGTTTTTT. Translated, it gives CASTVQGNEKLFF.

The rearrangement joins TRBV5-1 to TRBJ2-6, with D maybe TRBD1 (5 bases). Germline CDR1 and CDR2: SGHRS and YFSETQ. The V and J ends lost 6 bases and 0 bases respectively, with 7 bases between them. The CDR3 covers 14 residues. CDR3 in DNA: TGCGCCAGCAAGACAGCCTCTGGGGCCAACGTCCTGACTTTC. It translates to CASKTASGANVLTF.

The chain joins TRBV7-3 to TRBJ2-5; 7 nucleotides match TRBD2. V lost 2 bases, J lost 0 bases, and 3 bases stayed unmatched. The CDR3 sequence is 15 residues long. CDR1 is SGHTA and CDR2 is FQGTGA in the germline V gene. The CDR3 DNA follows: TGTGCCAGCAGCTTAGGGCTAGCGGACCAAGAGACCCAGTACTTC. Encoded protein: CASSLGLADQETQYF.

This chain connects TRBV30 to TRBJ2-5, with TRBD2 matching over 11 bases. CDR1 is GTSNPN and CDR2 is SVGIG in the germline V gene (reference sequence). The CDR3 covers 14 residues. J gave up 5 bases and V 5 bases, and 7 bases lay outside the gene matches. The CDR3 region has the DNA TGTGCCTGGGAGACTAGCGGGATGTGGGAGACCCAGTACTTC. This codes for CAWETSGMWETQYF.

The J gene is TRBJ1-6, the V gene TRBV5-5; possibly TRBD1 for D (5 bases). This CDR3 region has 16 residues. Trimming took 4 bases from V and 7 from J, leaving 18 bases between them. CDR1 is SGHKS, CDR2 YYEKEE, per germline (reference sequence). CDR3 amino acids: CASSAVGDRNNSPLHF. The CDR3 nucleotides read TGTGCCAGCAGCGCGGTCGGAGACAGAAACAATTCACCCCTCCACTTT. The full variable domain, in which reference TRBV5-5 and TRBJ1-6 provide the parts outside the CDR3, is DAGVTQSPTHLIKTRGQQVTLRCSPISGHKSVSWYQQVLGQGPQFIFQYYEKEERGRGNFPDRFSARQFPNYSSELNVNALLLGDSALYLCASSAVGDRNNSPLHFGNGTRLTVT.

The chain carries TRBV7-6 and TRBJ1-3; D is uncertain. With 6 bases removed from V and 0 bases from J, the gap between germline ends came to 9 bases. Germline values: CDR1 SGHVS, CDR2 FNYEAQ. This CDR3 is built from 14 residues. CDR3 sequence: CASSDRASGNTIYF. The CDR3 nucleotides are TGTGCCAGCAGTGATAGAGCCTCTGGAAACACCATATATTTT.

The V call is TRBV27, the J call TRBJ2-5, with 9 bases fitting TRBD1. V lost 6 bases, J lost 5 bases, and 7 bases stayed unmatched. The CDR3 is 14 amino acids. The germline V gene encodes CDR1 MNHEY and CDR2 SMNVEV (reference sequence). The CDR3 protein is CASSEQGAGETQYF. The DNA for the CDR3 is TGTGCCAGCAGCGAACAGGGGGCCGGTGAGACCCAGTACTTC.

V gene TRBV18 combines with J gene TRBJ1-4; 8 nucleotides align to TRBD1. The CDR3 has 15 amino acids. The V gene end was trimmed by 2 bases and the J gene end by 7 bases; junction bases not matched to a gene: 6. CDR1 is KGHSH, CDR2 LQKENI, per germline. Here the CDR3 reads CASSPSQGAVEKLFF. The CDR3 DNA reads TGTGCCAGCTCACCATCGCAGGGGGCGGTTGAAAAACTGTTTTTT.